These 2 T cell receptor beta chains originate from one sample sequenced in a study of pediatric ulcerative colitis. Assay used: immunoSEQ multiplex PCR; TCRdb lists only in-frame clones, some missing. The sample has approximately 32,000 clones; approximately 78% are singletons. Sequenced input: blood. The receptors stem from a boy between 10 and 17 years old with severe ulcerative colitis.

The J gene is TRBJ2-6, the V gene TRBV7-2, with 8 bases aligning to TRBD1. With V trimmed by 3 bases and J by 4 bases, 14 bases remained unmatched. The germline CDR1 and CDR2 sequences are SGHTA and FQGNSA. The CDR3 consists of 19 residues. CDR3 sequence reads: CASSFGRQGAFRGANVLTF. The CDR3 DNA reads as TGTGCCAGCAGCTTTGGTCGCCAGGGGGCTTTTAGAGGGGCCAACGTCCTGACTTTC.

The rearrangement uses TRBV11-2 and TRBJ2-7; perhaps TRBD2 as D (5 bases). CDR3 length equals 14 residues. In germline, CDR1 is SGHAT, CDR2 FQNNGV. V lost 5 bases and J 2 bases, leaving 13 bases between the germline ends. The CDR3 DNA sequence: TGTGCCAGCAGCCGGAACCGGGAACCCTACGAGCAGTACTTC. Translation: CASSRNREPYEQYF. Supplemented by reference TRBV11-2 and TRBJ2-7, the full variable domain reads EAGVAQSPRYKIIEKRQSVAFWCNPISGHATLYWYQQILGQGPKLLIQFQNNGVVDDSQLPKDRFSAERLKGVDSTLKIQPAKLEDSAVYLCASSRNREPYEQYFGPGTRLTVT.